The T cell receptor (beta chain) described here comes from a study of beta chain features in type 1 diabetes. Using CD45RO/CCR7/CD25/CD127/CD95/CD27, CD4+ naive, central memory, regulatory and stem cell-like memory cells were sorted. Looked up from germline, CDR1 is SGHRS and CDR2 is YFSETQ. This CDR3 spans 14 amino acids. Trimming left V 0 bases short and J 2 bases short, with 8 bases between. All of the isolated RNA was reverse transcribed, so expressed TCRB transcripts were sequenced. Produced via immunoSEQ multiplex PCR; TCRdb's table is partial and in-frame only. This table holds roughly 450,000 clones, roughly 13% found once.

The chain employs TRBV5-1 and TRBJ1-1; D is ambiguous. The sample comprised naive CD4+ T cells from blood. The receptor was isolated from a man aged 25 to 45 in good health. The CDR3 sequence is CASSLGKINTEAFF. In DNA form, the CDR3 reads TGCGCCAGCAGCTTGGGGAAGATTAACACTGAAGCTTTCTTT.